This T cell receptor (beta chain) derives from a study of regulatory T cells in long-lasting Graves disease. iRepertoire HTBI primers and Arm-PCR of CDR3 regions built TCR beta libraries. TCRdb used MiXCR to reprocess the multiplex PCR reads, holding one entry per CDR3 protein. The sample contains about 530,000 distinct CDR3 sequences, more than 15% of which appear only once. Trimming cost V 1 base and J 3 bases, with 5 bases left between them. CDR1 is MNHNS and CDR2 is SASEGT in the germline V gene. The length of the CDR3 is 13 residues. This clonotype was seen repeatedly, ten times or more. Sample time point: newly diagnosed GD, antithyroid drugs for less than 3 months. Isolated PBMC RNA provided the starting material for the TCR library. The diagnosis of Graves' disease used American Thyroid Association guidelines. Separately, the same data were catalogued under a study of T cells in Graves' hyperthyroidism and ophthalmopathy.

Sample: peripheral blood mononuclear cells (PBMCs), taken at new diagnosis, from a patient treated with antithyroid drugs. The rearrangement uses TRBV6-1 and TRBJ2-3; no clear D gene. The source is a middle-aged woman with Graves disease. The CDR3 DNA reads as TGTGCCAGCAGTGAAGTCTGGACAGATACGCAGTATTTT. Protein sequence: CASSEVWTDTQYF.